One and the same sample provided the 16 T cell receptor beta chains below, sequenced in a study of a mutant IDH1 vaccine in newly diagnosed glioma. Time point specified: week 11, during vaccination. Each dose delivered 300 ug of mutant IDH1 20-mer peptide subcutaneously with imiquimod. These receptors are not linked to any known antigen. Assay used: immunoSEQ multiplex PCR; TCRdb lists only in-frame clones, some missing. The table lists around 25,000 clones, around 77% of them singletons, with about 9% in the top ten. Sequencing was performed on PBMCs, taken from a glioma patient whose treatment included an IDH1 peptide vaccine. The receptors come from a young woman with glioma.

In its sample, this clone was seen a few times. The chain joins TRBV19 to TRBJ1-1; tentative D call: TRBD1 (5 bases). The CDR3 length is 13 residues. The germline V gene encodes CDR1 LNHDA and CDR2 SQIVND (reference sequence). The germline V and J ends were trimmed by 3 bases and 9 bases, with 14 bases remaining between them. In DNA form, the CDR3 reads TGTGCCAGTAGTATGGGGACCGACCGAAAAGCTTTCTTT. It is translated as CASSMGTDRKAFF.

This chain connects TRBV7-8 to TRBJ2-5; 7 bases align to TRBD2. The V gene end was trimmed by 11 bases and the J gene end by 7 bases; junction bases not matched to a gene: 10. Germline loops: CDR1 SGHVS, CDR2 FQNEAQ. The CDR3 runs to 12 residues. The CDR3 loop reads CAGGGPQWTQYF. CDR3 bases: TGTGCCGGGGGGGGACCCCAATGGACCCAGTACTTC.

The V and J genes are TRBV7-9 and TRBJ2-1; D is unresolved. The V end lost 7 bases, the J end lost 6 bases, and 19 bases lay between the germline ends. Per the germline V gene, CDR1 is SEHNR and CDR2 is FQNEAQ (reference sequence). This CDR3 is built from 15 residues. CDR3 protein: CASTAKVAAANEQFF. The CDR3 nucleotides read TGTGCCAGCACCGCGAAGGTGGCAGCCGCCAATGAGCAGTTCTTC.

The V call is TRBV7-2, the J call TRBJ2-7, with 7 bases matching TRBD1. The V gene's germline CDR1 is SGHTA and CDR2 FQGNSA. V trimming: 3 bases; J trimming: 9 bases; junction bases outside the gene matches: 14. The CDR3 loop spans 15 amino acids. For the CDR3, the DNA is TGTGCCAGCAGCTTGGCTCATACCGGGACAGCGATGCAGTACTTC. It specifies CASSLAHTGTAMQYF.

CDR3 bases: TGTGCCAGCAGCCAAGGACAGGGGAGTCTGGGGCTCTACGAGCAGTACTTC. Translated, it gives CASSQGQGSLGLYEQYF. J is TRBJ2-7 and V is TRBV7-9, with 9 bases fitting TRBD1. The CDR3 consists of 17 residues. The V gene end was trimmed by 5 bases and the J gene end by 3 bases; junction bases not matched to a gene: 14. The germline V gene has CDR1 SEHNR and CDR2 FQNEAQ (reference sequence). Based on the CDR3 plus reference TRBV7-9 and TRBJ2-7, the full variable domain is DTGVSQNPRHKITKRGQNVTFRCDPISEHNRLYWYRQTLGQGPEFLTYFQNEAQLEKSRLLSDRFSAERPKGSFSTLEIQRTEQGDSAMYLCASSQGQGSLGLYEQYFGPGTRLTVT.

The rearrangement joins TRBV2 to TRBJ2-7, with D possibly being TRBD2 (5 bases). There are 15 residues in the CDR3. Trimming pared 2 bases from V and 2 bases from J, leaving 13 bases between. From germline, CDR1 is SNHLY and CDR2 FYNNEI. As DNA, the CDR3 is TGTGCCAGCAGTGAAATGGGGAGAGGTGCCTACGAGCAGTACTTC. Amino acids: CASSEMGRGAYEQYF.

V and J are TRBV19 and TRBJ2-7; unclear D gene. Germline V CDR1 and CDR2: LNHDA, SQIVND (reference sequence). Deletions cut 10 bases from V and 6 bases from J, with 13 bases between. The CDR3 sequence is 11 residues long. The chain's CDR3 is CATTKAAEQYF. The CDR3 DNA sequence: TGTGCCACCACTAAAGCTGCCGAGCAGTACTTC. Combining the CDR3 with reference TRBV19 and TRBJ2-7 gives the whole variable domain DGGITQSPKYLFRKEGQNVTLSCEQNLNHDAMYWYRQDPGQGLRLIYYSQIVNDFQKGDIAEGYSVSREKKESFPLTVTSAQKNPTAFYLCATTKAAEQYFGPGTRLTVT.

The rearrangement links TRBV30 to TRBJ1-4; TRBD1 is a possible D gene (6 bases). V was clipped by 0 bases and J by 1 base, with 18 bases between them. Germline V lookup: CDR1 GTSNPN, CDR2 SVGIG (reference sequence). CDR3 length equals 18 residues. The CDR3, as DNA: TGTGCCTGGAGTGTGGGGACATCGGGATTCGGAACTAATGAAAAACTGTTTTTT. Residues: CAWSVGTSGFGTNEKLFF.

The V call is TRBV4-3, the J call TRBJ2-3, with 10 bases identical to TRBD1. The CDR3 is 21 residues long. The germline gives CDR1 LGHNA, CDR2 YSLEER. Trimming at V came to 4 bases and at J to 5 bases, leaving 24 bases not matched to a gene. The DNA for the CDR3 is TGCGCCAGCAGCCGAGTGACGATTCGGGGGGGTCGACAGGGGGCTGGAGATACGCAGTATTTT. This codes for CASSRVTIRGGRQGAGDTQYF.

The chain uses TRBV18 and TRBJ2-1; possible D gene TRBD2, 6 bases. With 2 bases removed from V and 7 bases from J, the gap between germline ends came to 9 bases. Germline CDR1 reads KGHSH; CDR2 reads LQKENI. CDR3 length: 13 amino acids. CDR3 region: CASSPGRLNEQFF. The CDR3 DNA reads TGTGCCAGCTCACCAGGGAGGTTAAATGAGCAGTTCTTC.

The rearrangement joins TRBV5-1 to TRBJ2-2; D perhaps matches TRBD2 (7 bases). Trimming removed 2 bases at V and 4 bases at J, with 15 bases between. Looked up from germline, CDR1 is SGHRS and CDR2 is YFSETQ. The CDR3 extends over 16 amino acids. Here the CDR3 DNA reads TGCGCCAGCAGCTTCGGCGCGGGGGCTTTCACCGGGGAGCTGTTTTTT. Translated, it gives CASSFGAGAFTGELFF.

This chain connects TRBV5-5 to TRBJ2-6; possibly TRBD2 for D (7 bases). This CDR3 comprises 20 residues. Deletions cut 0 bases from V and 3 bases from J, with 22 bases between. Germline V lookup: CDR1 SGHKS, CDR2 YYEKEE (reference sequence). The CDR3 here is CASSLAFGGQGKGGANVLTF. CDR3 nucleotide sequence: TGTGCCAGCAGCTTGGCCTTCGGGGGGCAAGGTAAAGGTGGGGCCAACGTCCTGACTTTC.

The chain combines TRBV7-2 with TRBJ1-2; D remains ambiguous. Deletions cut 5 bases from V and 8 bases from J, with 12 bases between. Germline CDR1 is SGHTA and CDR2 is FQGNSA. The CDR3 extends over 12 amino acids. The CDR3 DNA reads TGTGCCAGCAGCCCCGATGGGGTCGGCTACACCTTC. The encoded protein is CASSPDGVGYTF. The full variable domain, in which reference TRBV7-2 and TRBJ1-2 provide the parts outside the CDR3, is GAGVSQSPSNKVTEKGKDVELRCDPISGHTALYWYRQSLGQGLEFLIYFQGNSAPDKSGLPSDRFSAERTGGSVSTLTIQRTQQEDSAVYLCASSPDGVGYTFGSGTRLTVV.

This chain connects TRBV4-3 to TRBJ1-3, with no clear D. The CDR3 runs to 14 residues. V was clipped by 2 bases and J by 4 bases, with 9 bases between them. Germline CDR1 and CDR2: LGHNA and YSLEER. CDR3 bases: TGCGCCAGCAGCCAACCCTGGATGGGAAACACCATATATTTT. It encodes CASSQPWMGNTIYF.

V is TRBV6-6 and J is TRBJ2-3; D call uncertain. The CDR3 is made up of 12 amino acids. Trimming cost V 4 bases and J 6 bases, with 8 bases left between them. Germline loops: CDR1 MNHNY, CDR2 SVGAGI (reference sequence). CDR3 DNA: TGTGCCAGCAGTTTCATAGGGGATACGCAGTATTTT. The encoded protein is CASSFIGDTQYF.

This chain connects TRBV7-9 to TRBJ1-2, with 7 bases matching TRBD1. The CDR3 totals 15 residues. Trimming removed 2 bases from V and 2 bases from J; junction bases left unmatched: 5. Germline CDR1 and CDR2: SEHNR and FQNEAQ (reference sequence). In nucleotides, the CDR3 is TGTGCCAGCAGCTTACCGGACAGGCTAAACTATGGCTACACCTTC. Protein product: CASSLPDRLNYGYTF.